This T cell receptor beta chain was profiled in a study of shared clonotypes between healthy human individuals. Method: immunoSEQ multiplex PCR; TCRdb's copy keeps in-frame clones and lacks some. The data contain some 2.4 million clones, 93% of them singletons. The sequence was obtained from a man younger than 30 in good health. Some clones in this sample may be carry-over from other donors' samples. The sequencing input was naive CD4+ T cells from PBMCs. Described subset: CD45RA+ positively selected.

The CDR3 reads CASSEGTTYTDTQYF. The CDR3, as DNA: TGCGCCAGCAGTGAAGGGACGACCTACACAGATACGCAGTATTTT. The chain joins TRBV10-2 to TRBJ2-3, with D perhaps matching TRBD1 or TRBD2 (5 bases each). Germline V gene sequence: CDR1 WSHSY, CDR2 SAAADI. Trimming took off 3 bases at V and 2 bases at J, with 12 bases between the two ends. The CDR3 consists of 15 residues.